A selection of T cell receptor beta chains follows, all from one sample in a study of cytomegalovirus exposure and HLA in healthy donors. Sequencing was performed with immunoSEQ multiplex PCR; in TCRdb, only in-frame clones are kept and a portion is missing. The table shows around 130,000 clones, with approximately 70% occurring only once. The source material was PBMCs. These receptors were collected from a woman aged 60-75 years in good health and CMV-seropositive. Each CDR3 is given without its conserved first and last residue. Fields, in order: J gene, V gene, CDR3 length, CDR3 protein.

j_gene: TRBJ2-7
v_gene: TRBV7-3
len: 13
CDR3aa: ASSRSGTGLDEQY

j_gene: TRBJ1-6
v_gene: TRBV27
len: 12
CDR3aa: ASSLGFRDSPLH

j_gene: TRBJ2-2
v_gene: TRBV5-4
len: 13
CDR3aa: ASSLAGQGTGELF

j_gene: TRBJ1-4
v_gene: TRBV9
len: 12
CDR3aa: ASSSDSLNEKLF

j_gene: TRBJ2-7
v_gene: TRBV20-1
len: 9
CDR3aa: SARGDSWEY

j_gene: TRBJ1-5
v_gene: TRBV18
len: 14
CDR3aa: ASSPTGRTGNQPQH

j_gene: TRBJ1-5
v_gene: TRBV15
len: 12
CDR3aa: ATSVAGSNQPQH

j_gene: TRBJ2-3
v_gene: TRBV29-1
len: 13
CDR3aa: STERTGGLTDTQY

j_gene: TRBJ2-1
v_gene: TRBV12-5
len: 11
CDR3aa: ASGSSLYNEQF

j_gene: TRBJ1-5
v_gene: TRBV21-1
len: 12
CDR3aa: ASSKEAGYQPQH

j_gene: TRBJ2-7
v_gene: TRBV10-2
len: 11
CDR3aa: ASSGGTLYEQY

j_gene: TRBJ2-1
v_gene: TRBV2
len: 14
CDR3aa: ASSDYLRGVGNEQF

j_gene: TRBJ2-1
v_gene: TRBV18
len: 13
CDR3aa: ASSPGQEIYNEQF

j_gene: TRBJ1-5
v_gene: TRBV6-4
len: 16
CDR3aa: ASSDSTGERIGNQPQH

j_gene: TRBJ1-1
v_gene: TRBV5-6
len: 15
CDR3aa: ASSPQGEKGLFTEAF

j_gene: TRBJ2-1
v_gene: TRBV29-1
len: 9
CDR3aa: SVRLAGEQF

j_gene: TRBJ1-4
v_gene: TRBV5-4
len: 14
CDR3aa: ASSLLQGATNEKLF

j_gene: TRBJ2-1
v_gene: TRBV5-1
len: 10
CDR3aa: ASSSRGDEQF

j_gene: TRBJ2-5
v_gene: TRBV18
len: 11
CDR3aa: ASSQGQQETQY

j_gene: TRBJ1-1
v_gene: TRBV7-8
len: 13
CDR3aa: ASSLASVIDTEAF

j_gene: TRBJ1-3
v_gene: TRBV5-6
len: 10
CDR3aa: ASSLQGRTIY

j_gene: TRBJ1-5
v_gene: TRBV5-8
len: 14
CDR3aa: ASSLVPMEFGVSQH

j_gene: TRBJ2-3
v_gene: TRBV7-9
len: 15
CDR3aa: ASSVQRGGSFTDTQY

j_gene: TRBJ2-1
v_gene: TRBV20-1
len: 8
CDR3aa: SAVSNEQF

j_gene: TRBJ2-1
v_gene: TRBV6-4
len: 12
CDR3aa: ASTPGLPENEQF

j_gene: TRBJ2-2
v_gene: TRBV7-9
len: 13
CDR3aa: ASSSNSGVTGELF

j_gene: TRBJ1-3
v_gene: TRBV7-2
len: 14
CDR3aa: ASSYQTGLSGNTIY

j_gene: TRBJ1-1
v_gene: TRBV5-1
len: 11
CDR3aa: ASSLEGQGSSY

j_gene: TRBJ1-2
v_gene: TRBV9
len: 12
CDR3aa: ASSEGDNLYGYT

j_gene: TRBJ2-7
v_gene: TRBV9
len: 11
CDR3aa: ARGPEDRGEQY

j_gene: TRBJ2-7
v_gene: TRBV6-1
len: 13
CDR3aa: ASTYASGGTYEQY

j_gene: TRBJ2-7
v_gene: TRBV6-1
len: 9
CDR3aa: ASLRAYEQY

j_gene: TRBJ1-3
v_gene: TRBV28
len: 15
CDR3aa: ASSSPGEGWVRNTIY

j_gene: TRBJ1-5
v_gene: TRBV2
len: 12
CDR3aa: ASSTGMSNQPQH

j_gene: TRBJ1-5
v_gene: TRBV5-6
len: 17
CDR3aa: ASSLAGLTGGGSNQPQH

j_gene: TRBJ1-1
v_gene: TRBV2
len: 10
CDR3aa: ASGFMNTEAF

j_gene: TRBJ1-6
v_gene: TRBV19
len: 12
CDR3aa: ATVRLHGGSPLH

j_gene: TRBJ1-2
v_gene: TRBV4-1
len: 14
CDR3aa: ASSHARWGDGGGYT

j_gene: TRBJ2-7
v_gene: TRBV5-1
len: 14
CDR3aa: ASSVEGSGWSYEQY

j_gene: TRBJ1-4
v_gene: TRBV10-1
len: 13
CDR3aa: ASSEETGQNEKLF

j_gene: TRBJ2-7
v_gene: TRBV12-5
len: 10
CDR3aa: ASGRTGAEQY

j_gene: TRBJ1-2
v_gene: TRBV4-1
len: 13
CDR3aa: ASSRGGQGSYGYT

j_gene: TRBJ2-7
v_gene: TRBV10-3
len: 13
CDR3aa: AISKTSGRAYEQY